The 2 T cell receptor beta chains presented below share a single source sample, sequenced in a study of cytomegalovirus exposure and HLA in healthy donors. 60 Vbeta and 13 Jbeta primers were used in PCR. TCRdb's table, derived via immunoSEQ multiplex PCR, lists solely in-frame clones and lacks some. This repertoire shows around 100,000 clones, around 77% found once; its top ten account for approximately 5%. The sample taken for sequencing was PBMCs. The receptors were sampled from a woman aged 25 to 39 in good health and CMV-seropositive.

The chain employs TRBV10-3 and TRBJ1-5, with D possibly matching TRBD1 (6 bases). The CDR3 spans 14 residues. V was clipped by 4 bases and J by 2 bases, with 9 bases between them. Germline-derived CDR1 and CDR2 are ENHRY and SYGVKD. The CDR3, as DNA: TGTGCCATCAGTGTCGCAGGGGGCAATCAGCCCCAGCATTTT. It encodes CAISVAGGNQPQHF.

A note on this clone: This specimen includes other DNA sequences encoding the same CDR3. This chain links TRBV30 with TRBJ2-1; 7 nucleotides align to TRBD2. CDR1 GTSNPN and CDR2 SVGIG come from the germline V gene (reference sequence). There are 13 residues in the CDR3. The trim removed 3 bases at V and 8 bases at J, leaving 7 bases unmatched. CDR3 nucleotides: TGTGCCTGGAGACCGGGGGGTTGGGATGAGCAGTTCTTC. Its translation: CAWRPGGWDEQFF.